Each of the 9 T cell receptor beta chains below was sequenced from the same sample in a study of T cell changes during pregnancy in multiple sclerosis. Method: immunoSEQ multiplex PCR; TCRdb's copy keeps in-frame clones and lacks some. The sample contains some 64,000 clones, approximately 92% of which appear only once. Sequences were derived from peripheral blood, sampled in the first trimester of pregnancy. The receptors were sampled from a female donor with multiple sclerosis, enrolled in a pregnancy study.

The V call is TRBV29-1, the J call TRBJ2-4; the D is unclear. The CDR3 consists of 14 residues. Between the trimmed V and J ends, which lost 4 bases and 0 bases, there was a span of 10 bases. Germline V gene data show CDR1 as SQVTM and CDR2 as ANQGSEA. In DNA, the CDR3 is TGCAGCGTTGCCGTAGTTGGAGCCAAAAACATTCAGTACTTC. Translated: CSVAVVGAKNIQYF.

The genes are TRBV19 and TRBJ2-4; perhaps TRBD1 as D (5 bases). Per the germline V gene, CDR1 is LNHDA and CDR2 is SQIVND (reference sequence). Between the trimmed V and J ends, which lost 1 base and 2 bases, there was a span of 9 bases. The CDR3 has 15 amino acids. CDR3 sequence: CASSIGQTSKNIQYF. The CDR3 DNA follows: TGTGCCAGTAGTATAGGACAGACCTCCAAAAACATTCAGTACTTC.

CDR3 residues: CASSYHRDSEETQYF. The CDR3 region has the DNA TGTGCCAGCAGTTACCATAGGGACTCCGAGGAGACCCAGTACTTC. The gene calls are TRBV6-5 and TRBJ2-5, with a possible D match to TRBD2 (6 bases). Germline loops: CDR1 MNHEY, CDR2 SVGAGI. The CDR3 consists of 15 residues. Between the trimmed V and J ends, which lost 2 bases and 5 bases, there was a span of 15 bases.

J is TRBJ1-2 and V is TRBV9, with 7 nucleotides matching TRBD1. CDR1 is SGDLS and CDR2 is YYNGEE in the germline V gene. The J segment lost 10 bases and the V segment lost 0 bases, leaving 18 bases of the junction unmatched. The CDR3 runs 17 residues. DNA of the CDR3: TGTGCCAGCAGCGTAGGGAGGGGGCGTCAGGATCCCTTAGCCTACACCTTC. Residues: CASSVGRGRQDPLAYTF.

This clone has only a few counts. The chain has TRBV5-4 and TRBJ1-6; D is unclear. The V gene lost 0 bases and the J gene lost 7 bases, with 8 bases spanning the gap. The CDR3 covers 14 residues. Germline CDR1 is SGHNT and CDR2 is YYREEE (reference sequence). The chain's CDR3 is CASSLDGENSPLHF. For the CDR3, the DNA is TGTGCCAGCAGCTTGGATGGGGAGAATTCACCCCTCCACTTT.

The chain couples TRBV6-1 to TRBJ1-2; perhaps TRBD1 as D (6 bases). CDR1 MNHNS and CDR2 SASEGT come from the germline V gene. This CDR3 region has 17 residues. The V end was cut by 2 bases, the J end by 6 bases, with 22 bases between. This chain's CDR3 is CASSEYGGGRGDDGYTF. As DNA, the CDR3 is TGTGCCAGCAGTGAATATGGGGGGGGCAGGGGAGATGATGGCTACACCTTC.

This sequence joins TRBV6-1 and TRBJ1-1, with 7 bases identical to TRBD1. V dropped 6 bases and J dropped 2; count of bases not matched to a gene: 6. The CDR3 has 14 amino acids. CDR1 and CDR2 (germline): MNHNS, SASEGT. CDR3 nucleotide sequence: TGTGCCAGCAGCACAGGGGCCATCAACACTGAAGCTTTCTTT. Translated: CASSTGAINTEAFF.

The rearrangement joins TRBV19 to TRBJ2-5, with TRBD2 matching 14 bases. The CDR3 extends over 17 amino acids. From germline, CDR1 is LNHDA and CDR2 SQIVND (reference sequence). The junction had 7 bases not matched to a gene; V was cut back by 3 bases and J by 4 bases. CDR3 bases: TGTGCCAGTAGTATGGGGACTAGCGGGAGTTGGCGAGAGACCCAGTACTTC. Translated, it gives CASSMGTSGSWRETQYF.

The J gene is TRBJ2-2, the V gene TRBV7-9, with TRBD1 identical over 7 bases. The V and J ends lost 10 bases and 1 base, in that order; junction bases with no gene match: 9. Germline-derived CDR1 and CDR2 are SEHNR and FQNEAQ (reference sequence). CDR3 length: 15 residues. The CDR3 DNA reads as TGTGCCACCCCAAAGGGGGCCCTGAACACCGGGGAGCTGTTTTTT. Its protein is CATPKGALNTGELFF.